Below, 8 T cell receptor beta chains from the same sample are listed, as sequenced in a study of T cells in Graves' hyperthyroidism and ophthalmopathy. The CDR3 regions of TCR beta were amplified from RNA transcripts. With the HTBI primer set, the TCR CDR3 went through a first round of RT-PCR. TCRdb re-derived calls from the multiplex PCR reads in MiXCR, one entry per CDR3 protein. The sample consists of about half a million distinct CDR3 sequences, more than 15% of them appearing once. The sample was blood. The receptors shown here come from a woman aged 25 to 39 with Graves' ophthalmopathy.

This clonotype was picked up many times. The chain recombines TRBV5-1 with TRBJ2-7; D perhaps matches TRBD2 (5 bases). The CDR3 contains 15 residues. Trimming stripped 4 bases from V and 2 bases from J, with 16 bases between. Germline values: CDR1 SGHRS, CDR2 YFSETQ. CDR3 sequence: CASSPRTLGTYEQYF. For the CDR3, the DNA is TGCGCCAGCAGCCCGCGGACTTTGGGAACCTACGAGCAGTACTTC.

This clonotype was picked up a small number of times. The CDR3 DNA reads TGTGCCAGCTCACCCAACCCGACAGGGGCGGATTGGTACGAGCAGTACTTC. Protein product: CASSPNPTGADWYEQYF. This chain joins TRBV18 and TRBJ2-7, with 8 bases identical to TRBD1. Germline V CDR1 and CDR2: KGHSH, LQKENI. The CDR3 extends over 17 amino acids. V lost 3 bases, J lost 4 bases, and 14 bases stayed unmatched.

In this sample, this clonotype turned up many times. The CDR3 is CASSQADGTGLWVVHEQYF. CDR3 coding DNA: TGTGCCAGCAGCCAAGCCGACGGGACAGGGTTGTGGGTGGTCCACGAGCAGTACTTC. The chain links TRBV14 to TRBJ2-7, with TRBD1 matching over 9 bases. Germline V gives CDR1 SGHDN, CDR2 FVKESK. J gave up 5 bases and V 1 base, and 18 bases lay outside the gene matches. This CDR3 contains 19 residues.

Ten or more counts support this clonotype. V is TRBV12-3 or TRBV12-4 and J is TRBJ1-2; no definite D call. The CDR3 consists of 15 residues. The V and J ends lost 2 bases and 5 bases respectively, with 15 bases between them. CDR3 sequence: CASSLIIVNRYGYTF. As DNA, the CDR3 is TGTGCCAGCAGTTTAATAATCGTCAACCGTTATGGCTACACCTTC.

This clonotype came up many times. V gene TRBV27 combines with J gene TRBJ2-5; D might be TRBD1 or TRBD2, each matching 5 bases. The V end lost 3 bases, the J end lost 5 bases, and 16 bases lay between the germline ends. Germline assignment: CDR1 MNHEY and CDR2 SMNVEV (reference sequence). This CDR3 has 15 residues. Here the CDR3 DNA reads TGTGCCAGCAGTTTGGGGGATGGCGAAGGGGAGACCCAGTACTTC. Translation: CASSLGDGEGETQYF.

This clonotype was detected many times. The gene calls are TRBV28 and TRBJ2-1; 7 nucleotides agree with TRBD1. The V gene's germline CDR1 is MDHEN and CDR2 SYDVKM. This CDR3 region has 14 residues. V trimming: 6 bases; J trimming: 1 base; junction bases outside the gene matches: 3. Here the CDR3 reads CASRWDRSYNEQFF. The CDR3 nucleotides read TGTGCCAGCAGGTGGGACAGATCCTACAATGAGCAGTTCTTC.

V is TRBV7-9 and J is TRBJ2-1; D is unresolved. V was clipped by 1 base and J by 0 bases, with 16 bases between them. From germline, CDR1 is SEHNR and CDR2 FQNEAQ (reference sequence). The CDR3 is made up of 18 amino acids. Here the CDR3 DNA reads TGTGCCAGCAGCTTAGGTTCTTCGGGTCAAAGCTCCTACAATGAGCAGTTCTTC. This encodes CASSLGSSGQSSYNEQFF.

This clonotype came up a few times. The chain is built from TRBV2 and TRBJ1-2; TRBD1 is a possible D gene (5 bases). Germline V gene sequence: CDR1 SNHLY, CDR2 FYNNEI. The ends were cut back, 6 bases at V and 2 bases at J, with 10 bases in the middle. The CDR3 spans 13 residues. The CDR3 sequence is CASRGTGNYGYTF. As DNA, the CDR3 is TGTGCCAGCAGGGGGACGGGGAACTATGGCTACACCTTC.